These 16 T cell receptor beta chains originate from one sample sequenced in a study of early T cells in non-severe SARS-CoV-2 infection. MiXCR, applied by TCRdb to the 5' RACE reads, yields one record per CDR3 protein. The data hold tens of thousands of distinct CDR3 sequences, with roughly 17% observed a single time. Sequences were derived from whole blood, sampled at baseline. These TCRs come from an adult who was a healthcare worker with PCR-confirmed SARS-CoV-2 infection or an uninfected control (not recorded which).

A few counts support this clonotype. The chain uses TRBV4-2 and TRBJ2-3; TRBD2 matches 8 bases. V shed 0 bases, J shed 0 bases, and the junction held 2 bases outside the gene matches. Germline V gene sequence: CDR1 LGHNA, CDR2 YNFKEQ. The CDR3 loop spans 16 amino acids. The CDR3, as DNA: TGTGCCAGCAGCCAAGAACCTAGCGGGAGCACAGATACGCAGTATTTT. Its translation is CASSQEPSGSTDTQYF.

This clonotype was observed a few times. V gene TRBV7-8 combines with J gene TRBJ2-5, with D possibly matching TRBD2 (6 bases). The CDR3 sequence is 17 residues long. The V gene's germline CDR1 is SGHVS and CDR2 FQNEAQ. The ends were cut back, 1 base at V and 1 base at J, with 16 bases in the middle. The CDR3: CASSLGVGGTIQETQYF. For the CDR3, the DNA is TGTGCCAGCAGCTTAGGGGTCGGCGGGACCATCCAAGAGACCCAGTACTTC.

The V gene is TRBV2, the J gene TRBJ2-7; the match to TRBD2 covers 9 bases. CDR1 SNHLY and CDR2 FYNNEI come from the germline V gene. Germline trimming cut 7 bases from V and 1 base from J; bases unmatched to any gene: 23. There are 20 residues in the CDR3. The CDR3 DNA sequence: TGTGCCAGCAAGTCCGGCCGCGGGGTAGCGGGAGTCGGGACTTCCTACGAGCAGTACTTC. Protein product: CASKSGRGVAGVGTSYEQYF.

The chain recombines TRBV4-1 with TRBJ2-5, with D tentatively TRBD2 (7 bases). V was clipped by 5 bases and J by 3 bases, with 19 bases between them. The germline gives CDR1 MGHRA, CDR2 YSYEKL. This CDR3 comprises 16 residues. This chain's CDR3 is CASSEISGGLKETQYF. The CDR3 DNA reads TGCGCCAGCAGCGAGATCTCCGGGGGGCTAAAAGAGACCCAGTACTTC.

This clonotype was found a few times. The V gene is TRBV12-3 or TRBV12-4, the J gene TRBJ2-3; maybe TRBD2 (6 bases). V was shortened by 3 bases and J by 4 bases, with 8 bases between the two germline ends. The CDR3 spans 13 residues. The CDR3 nucleotides read TGTGCCAGCAGTTTCTGGGGGGCAGATACGCAGTATTTT. Residues: CASSFWGADTQYF.

This clonotype was picked up a small number of times. The rearrangement joins TRBV7-6 to TRBJ2-1; TRBD2 aligns across 9 bases. V dropped 3 bases and J dropped 9; count of bases not matched to a gene: 6. Germline V lookup: CDR1 SGHVS, CDR2 FNYEAQ. The CDR3 loop spans 14 amino acids. The CDR3 nucleotides are TGTGCCAGCAGCTTCGGACTAGCGAACGGTGAGCAGTTCTTC. Its translation is CASSFGLANGEQFF.

This clonotype was counted between two and nine times. The chain links TRBV11-1 to TRBJ2-1; 12 bases line up with TRBD2. Germline V gene data show CDR1 as SGHAT and CDR2 as FQDESV (reference sequence). The CDR3 covers 15 residues. V lost 3 bases, J lost 6 bases, and 3 bases stayed unmatched. The CDR3, as DNA: TGTGCCAGCAGCTTGCTAGCGGGAGGGGTCAATGAGCAGTTCTTC. Translated, it gives CASSLLAGGVNEQFF.

This clonotype was seen many times. The chain is built from TRBV24-1 and TRBJ1-2; 7 bases match TRBD1. CDR1 KGHDR and CDR2 SFDVKD come from the germline V gene. CDR3 length equals 14 residues. The CDR3 protein is CVTQQGPINYGYTF. CDR3 in DNA: TGTGTCACTCAACAGGGGCCAATTAACTATGGCTACACCTTC.

The table lists this clonotype with a few counts. The J gene is TRBJ2-5, the V gene TRBV20-1; D unresolved. V was pared by 3 bases and J by 7 bases, with 15 bases between. The germline CDR1 and CDR2 sequences are DFQATT and SNEGSKA (reference sequence). This CDR3 contains 13 residues. The CDR3 loop reads CSASSRSRGTQYF. The CDR3 bases are TGCAGTGCTAGCTCTAGATCTCGCGGGACCCAGTACTTC.

V and J are TRBV18 and TRBJ1-2; no clear D gene. V gave up 3 bases and J gave up 5 bases, with 10 bases separating them. CDR3 length: 13 residues. Germline V lookup: CDR1 KGHSH, CDR2 LQKENI. The CDR3 reads CASSPGREYGYTF. The CDR3 nucleotides read TGTGCCAGCTCACCTGGGAGAGAATATGGCTACACCTTC.

This clonotype showed up just a few times. The rearrangement links TRBV7-9 to TRBJ2-7; unclear D gene. The CDR3 runs to 14 residues. Trimming left V 1 base short and J 7 bases short, with 14 bases between. From germline, CDR1 is SEHNR and CDR2 FQNEAQ (reference sequence). CDR3 sequence: CASSLGVPLGEQYF. CDR3 sequence (DNA): TGTGCCAGCAGCTTAGGTGTGCCCCTGGGGGAGCAGTACTTC.

The count of this clonotype is one. The chain has TRBV2 and TRBJ2-7; 9 positions agree with TRBD1. This CDR3 contains 13 residues. Unmatched junction bases numbered 8, after V lost 7 bases and J lost 7 bases. The germline gives CDR1 SNHLY, CDR2 FYNNEI. CDR3 amino acids: CASTGTGLGEQYF. The CDR3, as DNA: TGTGCCAGCACGGGGACAGGGCTTGGGGAGCAGTACTTC.

CDR3 sequence (DNA): TGTGCCAGCAGCCTTACCCCTGACACCGGGGAGCTGTTTTTT. Residues: CASSLTPDTGELFF. The chain joins TRBV7-9 to TRBJ2-2, with D unresolved. Trimming took off 5 bases at V and 3 bases at J, with 10 bases between the two ends. The CDR3 totals 14 residues. CDR1 is SEHNR, CDR2 FQNEAQ, per germline (reference sequence).

The sample holds many counts of this clonotype. The genes are TRBV5-1 and TRBJ2-2; 7 bases line up with TRBD2. The germline gives CDR1 SGHRS, CDR2 YFSETQ. The length of the CDR3 is 15 residues. After removal of 4 bases from V and 4 bases from J, the junction contained 7 bases not matched to a gene. The CDR3 spells CASSVILAPTGELFF. CDR3 DNA: TGCGCCAGCAGCGTAATACTAGCGCCCACCGGGGAGCTGTTTTTT. The full variable domain, completed using reference TRBV5-1 and TRBJ2-2, is KAGVTQTPRYLIKTRGQQVTLSCSPISGHRSVSWYQQTPGQGLQFLFEYFSETQRNKGNFPGRFSGRQFSNSRSEMNVSTLELGDSALYLCASSVILAPTGELFFGEGSRLTVL.

The chain combines TRBV5-1 with TRBJ2-1; no reliable D call. V lost 3 bases and J 8 bases, leaving 9 bases between the germline ends. The CDR3 runs 12 residues. CDR1 is SGHRS and CDR2 is YFSETQ in the germline V gene. The CDR3 nucleotides read TGCGCCAGCAGCTGGTCTGGTGATGAGCAGTTCTTC. This gives the protein CASSWSGDEQFF.

This clonotype appeared a few times. The genes are TRBV6-5 and TRBJ2-7, with 7 bases that match TRBD1. Germline V gives CDR1 MNHEY, CDR2 SVGAGI. CDR3 length: 14 residues. The V segment lost 0 bases and the J segment 2 bases; nucleotides outside the gene matches: 1. CDR3 amino acids: CASSYSQGTYEQYF. The CDR3 DNA reads TGTGCCAGCAGTTACTCACAGGGGACCTACGAGCAGTACTTC.